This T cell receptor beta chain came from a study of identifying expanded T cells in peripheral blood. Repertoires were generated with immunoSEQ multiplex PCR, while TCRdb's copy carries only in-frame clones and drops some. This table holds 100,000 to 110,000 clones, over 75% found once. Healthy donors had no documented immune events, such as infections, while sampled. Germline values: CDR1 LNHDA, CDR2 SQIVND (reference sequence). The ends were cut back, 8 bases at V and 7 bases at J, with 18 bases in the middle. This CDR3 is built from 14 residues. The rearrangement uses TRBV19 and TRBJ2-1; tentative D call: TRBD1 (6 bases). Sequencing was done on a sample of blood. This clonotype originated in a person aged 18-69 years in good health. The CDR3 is CASGRGSRWNEQFF. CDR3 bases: TGTGCCAGTGGAAGGGGGTCCAGGTGGAATGAGCAGTTCTTC.